This TCR beta chain stems from a study of beta chain features in type 1 diabetes. Study information: Summed over all samples, the examined sorted cells came to under 110,000,000. Overall study results and limits: Sequencing of cDNA might inflate the share of cells that strongly express TCR. Junctions at VDJ sites from type 1 diabetes patients had fewer insertions and more deletions. Among patients with Type 1 diabetes, TCRB CDR3s were moderately but significantly shorter in every one of the four CD4+ subsets.

Germline V gives CDR1 SGDLS, CDR2 YYNGEE. The CDR3 totals 14 residues. Trimming took 4 bases from V and 6 from J, leaving 14 bases between them. The sequenced template was cDNA made from the entire isolated RNA. Here immunoSEQ multiplex PCR was the method, and the copy in TCRdb shows in-frame clones only, minus some. This table has around 150,000 clones, 10% appearing once. Only a few counts were recorded for this clone. What it binds is unknown. The sequenced sample consisted of central memory CD4+ T cells from blood. This rearrangement joins TRBV9 to TRBJ1-5, with D tentatively TRBD1 (5 bases). This sequence was found in a man in his thirties or forties with type 1 diabetes. This CDR3 is CASSSGGSVQPQHF. The CDR3 coding sequence is TGTGCCAGCAGCTCCGGGGGGTCGGTTCAGCCCCAGCATTTT.